This TCR beta chain originates from a study of response to subunit inactivated influenza vaccine. TCRdb reanalysed the RT-PCR reads using MiXCR and keeps one entry per CDR3 protein. The sample consists of about 190,000 distinct CDR3 sequences, about an eighth of them appearing once. The study, taken as a whole, reports: There was a suggestion from the authors that each seasonal influenza vaccination recruits few new T cells.

V was pared by 6 bases and J by 1 base, with 3 bases of the junction left unmatched. Germline assignment: CDR1 MNHEY and CDR2 SVGEGT. The CDR3 spans 13 residues. Turning to this clonotype: What it binds is unknown.

This clonotype was sampled from a man aged 45-65 years who received an inactivated influenza vaccine. The source material was CD8+ T cells sorted from PBMCs, sampled about 5 days after vaccination. The chain has TRBV6-2 or TRBV6-3 and TRBJ2-7; the match to TRBD1 covers 7 bases. The DNA of the CDR3 is TGTGCCAGCAGACCGGACAGGTCCTACGAGCAGTACTTC. Its protein is CASRPDRSYEQYF.